The entry below describes one TCR beta chain. This receptor's antigen is unknown. Per-nucleotide qualities are absent, and no much larger clonotype sits a single base away. Reading the germline V gene gives CDR1 SNHLY and CDR2 FYNNEI. The germline ends are 10 bases apart after V is trimmed by 1 base and J by 4 bases. The CDR3 sequence holds 14 residues, the cysteine and phenylalanine included. CDR3 DNA only is kept here, 42 bases in frame from base 1. The cohort was made up of about 610 healthy bone marrow donors. Cohort members were all nominally healthy when sampled, although unrecorded immune exposures were likely present. The donor was CMV seropositive and was included in the group of 290 or so seropositive cohort members. Each donor provided a peripheral blood sample, and peripheral blood mononuclear cells were used for TCR beta sequencing. Genomic DNA was extracted from the blood cell samples with the Qiagen DNeasy Blood Extraction Kit.

The method was the immunoSEQ multiplex PCR assay. The multiplex PCR relied on a mix of 60 forward primers for TCR Vbeta segments and 13 reverse primers for TCR Jbeta segments. Amplification of the CDR3 region of rearranged TCR beta genes was performed with a multiplex PCR assay on genomic DNA. Amplified TCR beta libraries were sequenced as 87-base-pair reads on the Illumina HiSeq System. The study's own analysis went as follows. In a later analysis, tens of millions of unique TCR beta chains were counted across the 690 or so repertoires, and roughly 11 million of these chains were shared by at least two donors. To remove PCR and sequencing errors, raw reads were error-corrected and collapsed into unique sequences using a nearest-neighbor algorithm that merged closely related sequences. Alignment of CDR3 sequences to IMGT reference sequences was used to assign V, D and J gene segments. For a sequence to be retained, a match of at least six nucleotides was required to both a V gene segment and a J gene segment. Rearrangements were classified as productive when the CDR3 lacked stop codons and remained in frame with V and J, and all other rearrangements were classified as non-productive. CDR3 was defined according to IMGT convention as the region running from the second conserved V-encoded cysteine to the conserved J-encoded phenylalanine. The earlier analysis of some 580 of the donors excluded any sequence lacking an unambiguous match to a single V gene segment. In an earlier analysis of roughly 600 of the donors, a V segment was called functional when productive rearrangements were above 56.7%, and segregating when the standard deviation between donors exceeded 5%. A statistical classification framework was built for diagnosing cytomegalovirus status from the catalog of TCR beta chain sequences. V and J gene assignment, in a later analysis, came from comparing TCR nucleotide sequences with IMGT/GENE-DB human TR gene sequences. The TCRdist pipeline was used in a later analysis to assign CDR3 sequences and most-parsimonious VDJ recombination scenarios. In a later analysis, each TCR beta chain was defined by its CDR3 amino acid sequence together with its V-gene family, and reads lacking a unique V-gene family were excluded. In a later analysis, fewer than 650 highly shared, low-generation-probability nucleotide sequences were removed to address suspected cross-contamination and a sequencing artifact. A later analysis calculated a clonal expansion index for each public chain from normalized within-repertoire ranks of inferred template counts. In a later analysis, generation probabilities were computed with a VDJ recombination model fitted to out-of-frame rearrangements, and the resulting probabilities were checked against IGoR. Hypergeometric tests were used in a later analysis to score TCR-TCR, TCR-HLA and TCR-CMV co-occurrence, with a repertoire-size bias correction applied to the TCR pairs. A later analysis estimated false discovery rates by permuting HLA or CMV assignments 20 times. In a later analysis, co-occurring TCRs were grouped using DBSCAN, with TCRdist sequence similarity added in when clustering inside HLA-allele-positive subsets. For co-occurrence clustering, repertoires with fewer than 30,000 or more than 120,000 public chains were excluded, along with 4 to 6 repertoires with anomalous nucleotide sharing. Here the immuneACCESS table is served through TCRdb, limited to in-frame sequences with V and J called. Missing clones are a known gap in these copies; in checked studies unresolved V genes cover under half, and the rest lacks a known reason. V, J and clone size are taken as reported in that table, and D and trimming were inferred from the DNA itself. The table for this sample lists approximately 100,000 clones; roughly 80% of them were counted only once. The top ten constitute 16% of the sample.

This sample is drawn from a study of cytomegalovirus exposure and HLA in healthy donors (dated by TCRdb to 2016 to 2017). Turning to the overall study: According to an earlier analysis of a few hundred of the donors, about 179 million T cells yielded 120 million or so unique TCR beta sequences and 250 to 350 Gb of sequence data. An early release covering roughly 640 HLA-typed donors comprised about 300 gigabases of sequencing data and approximately 80 million unique TCR sequences. The genetic ancestry cluster associated with self-reported Caucasian donors included 70% to 85% of the 398 genotyped donors. The study was designed to test whether signatures of past pathogen exposure could be identified by cataloging public T cell receptors. Using immunosequencing, the study profiled T cell repertoires from around 670 subjects and related those repertoires to cytomegalovirus serostatus. In addition to the first cohort of approximately 670 subjects, a separate validation cohort of over 90 different subjects was used. The study combined high-throughput TCR immunosequencing, statistical association of individual TCRs with disease status, and machine learning to predict cytomegalovirus infection status. In a later analysis, previously published TCR beta repertoires from 550 to 750 donors were re-analyzed and high-resolution HLA genotyping was added so that TCR occurrence patterns could be studied. The later analysis used no new phenotypic data to find candidate immune exposures, relying instead on TCR beta sequences and their occurrence across donors. An earlier analysis of a few hundred of the donors applied high-throughput TCR beta sequencing to assess whether each TCR beta V gene segment acted as functional or pseudogenic. Donor age, sex, ethnicity and CMV serostatus were collected together with the repertoire data. Genome-wide SNP genotypes for about 65% of the 666 donors were used in a later genetic analysis, which treated that subset as a discovery cohort. All discovery cohort repertoires had been generated on a single sequencing platform. HLA typing covered class I and class II loci at four-digit resolution. The number of donors typed differed by locus, with about 620-630 for A, B, C, DRB1 and DQB1, more than 500 for DQA1, 600 to 610 for DPA1, and some 450 for DPB1. Because of strong linkage in the cohort, 4 to 6 DR-DQ haplotypes were treated as single units for association and clustering. Across approximately 400 genotyped donors of the cohort, an average of roughly 200,000 unique TCR beta nucleotide sequences per donor were sequenced, and roughly 20% of those sequences were non-productive.

General findings and caveats noted by the study authors: The study listed 150 to 200 TCR beta chains as associated with cytomegalovirus. The classifier was reported to diagnose cytomegalovirus status with high specificity and sensitivity in both the original cohort and the validation cohort. Broadly in line with IMGT annotations, most TCR beta V segments showed up in productive rearrangements about 87% or about 30% of the time in an earlier analysis of 587 of the donors. According to a later analysis, parvovirus B19, influenza, CMV and Epstein-Barr virus appeared linked to several top co-occurrence clusters. In vitro tests confirmed that a few of the cytomegalovirus-associated TCR beta chains recognize cytomegalovirus antigens. According to a later analysis, TCR association rates differed among HLA loci, with DRB1 alleles showing the most associated TCRs and HLA-C alleles showing the fewest. An association between a missense DCLRE1C variant and V-gene and J-gene trimming of TCR beta chains was found in a later genetic analysis and replicated in an independent cohort. A group of highly shared sequence variants was considered likely to be a technical artifact of the sequencing pipeline. Because counts were too low, about 18 rarely observed V segments, including chromosome 9 orphons, were left out of the earlier analysis of several hundred of the donors. Strong co-occurrence of HLA alleles, especially DR and DQ, made assigning TCR associations to individual alleles difficult. Sequencing depth was assumed to be roughly uniform across donors in the presence/absence analyses, though that assumption may not hold. According to a later analysis, most CMV-associated TCR beta chains appeared to be HLA-restricted, and the HLA associations seemed to be driven largely by CMV exposure. Because HLA typing was missing for some donors at each locus, association tests included only the typed subset. In this cohort, only TCR beta chains were sequenced, and detectable features were limited by the absence of alpha or paired-chain data. The authors suggested that the approach could potentially be extended to other disease states and immunological phenotypes. Across donors, most TCR sequences were observed very rarely, whereas some public TCRs were present in many individuals. In a later analysis, HLA-associated TCR beta chains were found to be more clonally expanded and to have lower generation probabilities than equally common non-associated chains. At a false discovery rate of 0.05, a later analysis linked 16,951 TCR beta sequences to specific HLA alleles. In a later genetic analysis, fewer N-insertions in productive TCRs were reported among donors in an Asian-associated ancestry cluster than the roughly 700-donor mean. Correlated functional status among segregating V segments might be attributable to linkage disequilibrium, but an unknown experimental factor could not be ruled out. The 87-base-pair reads could not distinguish some IMGT-functional V segments, including TRBV6-2 and TRBV6-3, so those segments were excluded. CMV serostatus was the only immune exposure information available for the cohort. A further reported finding was that TCR beta sequences accurately predicted the HLA-A and HLA-B alleles for most subjects in the first cohort.

The chain is encoded by TRBV2 joined to TRBJ1-2; D gene: possibly TRBD1, on 5 matching bases. The sample consisted of PBMCs. The receptor comes from a man in his sixties in good health and CMV-seropositive. The CDR3 protein: CASSEGRDSYGYTF. The nucleotide sequence reads TGTGCCAGCAGTGAAGGTCGGGACTCCTATGGCTACACCTTC.